The sequence of this T cell receptor (beta chain) was determined in a study of blood T cell repertoires in COVID-19. Turning to the study itself: The origin of the acute and convalescent COVID-19 samples was the United States, Italy and Spain. T cells, B-cell-depleted T cells, or PBMCs supplied cDNA or gDNA.

Original data processing: Estimates of nucleated cell counts were drawn from the amplification of reference gene primers. The repertoire was sequenced with immunoSEQ multiplex PCR; TCRdb's copy has only in-frame clones and lacks some. Clone size and the V and J calls come from that table; the DNA yielded D and trimming. The table lists 150,000 to 160,000 clones, around 80% of them singletons. About this clone itself: Other nucleotide sequences from this sample produce the same CDR3.

Germline CDR1 is SGHTA and CDR2 is FQGNSA. This CDR3 contains 13 residues. The ends were cut back, 1 base at V and 5 bases at J, with 8 bases in the middle. The rearrangement uses TRBV7-2 and TRBJ2-5, with D possibly being TRBD1 (6 bases). The sequenced material came from peripheral blood. The TCR sequence derives from a woman in her fifties or sixties with acute or convalescent COVID-19. The CDR3 loop is CASSLVGAETQYF. The CDR3 region has the DNA TGTGCCAGCAGCTTAGTGGGGGCGGAGACCCAGTACTTC.